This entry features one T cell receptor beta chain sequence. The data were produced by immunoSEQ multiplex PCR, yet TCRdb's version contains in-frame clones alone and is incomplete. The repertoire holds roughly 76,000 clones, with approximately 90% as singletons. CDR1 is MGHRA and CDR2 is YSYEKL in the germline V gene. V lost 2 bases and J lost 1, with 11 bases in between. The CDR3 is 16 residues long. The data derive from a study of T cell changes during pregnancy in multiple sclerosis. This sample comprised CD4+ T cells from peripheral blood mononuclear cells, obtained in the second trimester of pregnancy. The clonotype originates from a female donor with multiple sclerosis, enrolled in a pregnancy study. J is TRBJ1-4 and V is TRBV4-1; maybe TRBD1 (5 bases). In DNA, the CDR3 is TGCGCCAGCAGCCAACGGAACGGGGGAACTAATGAAAAACTGTTTTTT. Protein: CASSQRNGGTNEKLFF.